This TCR beta chain came from a study of blood T cell repertoires in COVID-19 (TCRdb year 2020). Context from the whole study: Samples from collaborators originated in the United States, Italy and Spain and spanned both the acute and convalescent phases of COVID-19. The prospective study material was composed of cDNA or gDNA derived from T cells, B-cell-depleted T cells, or PBMCs. The dataset comprised deeply sampled blood TCRbeta repertoires from subjects exposed to, actively infected with, or recovered from COVID-19. The repertoires were released in a freely available public database intended as a resource for research on the immune response to SARS-CoV-2. The samples were drawn from two sources: the first 160 participants of the ongoing ImmuneRACE study, and over 1,000 subjects contributed by 6 global collaborators. A de-identified subject ID, COVID-19 status, age in years and sex were almost always included in the sample metadata. Where available, HLA class I and class II types were obtained from metadata supplied by the sample provider rather than from assay-based typing. What the work shows at the level of the full study, not this receptor alone: How much clinical and demographic metadata was included differed by source and by participant, and the metadata was provided uncurated.

Details on this clone: What antigen it recognizes has not been identified. Per-base quality was not reported, and no clone a single base away is much larger than it.

At one collaborating source in Seattle, patients were enrolled during active infection and were followed longitudinally through the course of disease. The collaborating institutions used their own protocols to collect whole blood in K2EDTA tubes. For TCRbeta analysis, collaborators shipped samples as frozen whole blood, isolated PBMCs, or DNA extracted from either of those sample types. CDR1 and CDR2 are drawn from the germline V gene: SGHTA, FQGNSA. V is reduced by 5 bases and J by 2 bases, leaving a spacing of 13 bases between them. The CDR3 contains 15 residues, cysteine and phenylalanine counted. This entry keeps only the CDR3 DNA: 45 bases, framed from base 1. TCRbeta CDR3 regions were amplified from genomic DNA by means of the immunoSEQ Assay, a bias-controlled multiplex PCR. The authors' analysis ran thus. The number of nucleated cells in each sample was estimated by amplification of reference gene primers within the assay. To quantify the absolute abundance of each unique TCRbeta CDR3 rearrangement, sequence reads were collapsed and filtered. For each sample, productive Simpson clonality was calculated by taking the square root of Simpson's diversity index across productive rearrangements. The table was pulled from immuneACCESS by TCRdb, which kept in-frame rearrangements only. Such tables lose some clones; where checked, under half of the loss comes from unresolved V genes, and the rest has no known cause. V and J calls plus clone size are reproduced from that table; the DNA served to infer D and trimming. Present in this sample are about 330,000 clones, approximately 86% of which were seen just once. The ten largest clones take up roughly a tenth of the sample.

The sequence was obtained from a man younger than 45 with COVID-19, enrolled during active disease. The sequence is built from TRBV7-2 and TRBJ1-3, with no confidently assigned D gene. The specimen sequenced was peripheral blood. The CDR3 region reads CASSPSAGTGNTIYF. The DNA is TGTGCCAGCAGCCCAAGCGCGGGGACTGGAAACACCATATATTTT.